A single sample gave rise to the 4 T cell receptor beta chains below, sequenced in a study of shared clonotypes between healthy human individuals (dated by TCRdb to the early 2020s). CD8 naive samples consisted of CD45RO-negative cells that were positively selected for CCR7, yielding a CD45RA+CCR7+ population without TemRA cells. Libraries were built with the immunoSEQ multiplex PCR assay. Sourced from immuneACCESS, this table was stored by TCRdb with only in-frame sequences that have V and J called. A share of the clones is absent; for the studies checked, an unresolved V gene accounts for under half, and the remainder has no known explanation. The sample records roughly 2 million clones, around 96% of which are singletons. The ten most abundant clones make up about 1.1% of the sample. What was sequenced was naive CD8+ T cells sorted from blood. Explained via the paper, the cell subset or site label denotes: CD45RA+CCR7+. These receptors all stem from a man between 18 and 35 years old in good health.

The chain joins TRBV11-2 to TRBJ2-7, with 9 bases that match TRBD1. The V and J ends lost 5 bases and 5 bases, in that order; junction bases with no gene match: 10. The CDR3 totals 15 residues. Germline V lookup: CDR1 SGHAT, CDR2 FQNNGV. The CDR3 region is CASSPQGQGTDEQYF. Here the CDR3 DNA reads TGTGCCAGCAGCCCCCAGGGACAGGGAACGGACGAGCAGTACTTC.

The chain joins TRBV5-1 to TRBJ2-7; 11 bases map to TRBD2. Germline CDR1 reads SGHRS; CDR2 reads YFSETQ. Trimming removed 4 bases from V and 3 bases from J; junction bases left unmatched: 9. The CDR3 spans 16 residues. CDR3 nucleotides: TGCGCCAGCAGCGTCGGGACTAGCGGACTCTACTACGAGCAGTACTTC. This codes for CASSVGTSGLYYEQYF.

The J gene is TRBJ1-3, the V gene TRBV11-2, with unresolved D. Trimming removed 4 bases at V and 3 bases at J, with 7 bases between. The CDR3 runs 13 residues. Germline CDR1 SGHAT, CDR2 FQNNGV. In DNA form, the CDR3 reads TGTGCCAGCAGCTCGGGCCTTGGAAACACCATATATTTT. Encoded protein: CASSSGLGNTIYF. Together with reference TRBV11-2 and TRBJ1-3, the CDR3 gives the full variable domain: EAGVAQSPRYKIIEKRQSVAFWCNPISGHATLYWYQQILGQGPKLLIQFQNNGVVDDSQLPKDRFSAERLKGVDSTLKIQPAKLEDSAVYLCASSSGLGNTIYFGEGSWLTVV.

The chain uses TRBV6-5 and TRBJ2-7; D may match TRBD1 or TRBD2 (6 bases each). Germline loops: CDR1 MNHEY, CDR2 SVGAGI. V was trimmed by 4 bases and J by 7 bases, leaving 23 bases between them. The CDR3 covers 16 residues. In nucleotides, the CDR3 is TGTGCCAGCAGTTTCCCCCGGGGGCAGGAGAGGGAAGAGCAGTACTTC. Residues: CASSFPRGQEREEQYF.